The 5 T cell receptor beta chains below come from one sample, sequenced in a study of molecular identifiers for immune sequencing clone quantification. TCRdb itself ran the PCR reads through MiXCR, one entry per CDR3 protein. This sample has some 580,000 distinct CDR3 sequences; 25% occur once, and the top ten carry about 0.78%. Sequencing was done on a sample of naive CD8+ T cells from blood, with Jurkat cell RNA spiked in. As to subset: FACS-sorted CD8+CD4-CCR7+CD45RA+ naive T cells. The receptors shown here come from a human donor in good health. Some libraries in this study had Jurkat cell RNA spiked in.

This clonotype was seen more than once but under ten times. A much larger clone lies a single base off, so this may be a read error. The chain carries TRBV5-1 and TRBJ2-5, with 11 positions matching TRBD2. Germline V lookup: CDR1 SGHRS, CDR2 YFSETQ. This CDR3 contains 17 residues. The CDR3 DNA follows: TGCGCCAGCAGCCCCGGAAGACTAGCGGGGACGCAAGAGCCCCAGTACTTC. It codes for CASSPGRLAGTQEPQYF.

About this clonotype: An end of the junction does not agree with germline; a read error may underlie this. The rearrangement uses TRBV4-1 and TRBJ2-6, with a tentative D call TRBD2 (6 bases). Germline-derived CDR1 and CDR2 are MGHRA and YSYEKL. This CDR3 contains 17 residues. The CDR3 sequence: CARSEMGGWSGAPVLPF. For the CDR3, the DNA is TGCGCCCGCAGCGAAATGGGGGGTTGGTCTGGGGCCCCCGTCCTGCCTTTC.

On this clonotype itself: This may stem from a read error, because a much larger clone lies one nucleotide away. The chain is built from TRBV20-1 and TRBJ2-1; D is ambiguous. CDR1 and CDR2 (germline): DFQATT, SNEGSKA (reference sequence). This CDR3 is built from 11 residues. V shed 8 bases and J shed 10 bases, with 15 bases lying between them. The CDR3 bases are TGCAGTCCACTCCCGTGCTCGGAGCAGTTCTTC. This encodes CSPLPCSEQFF.

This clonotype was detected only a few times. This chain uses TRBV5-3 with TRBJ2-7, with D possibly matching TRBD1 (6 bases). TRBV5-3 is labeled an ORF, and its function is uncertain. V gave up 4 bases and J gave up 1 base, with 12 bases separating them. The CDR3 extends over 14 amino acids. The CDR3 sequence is CARSPDRPSYEQYF. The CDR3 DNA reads TGTGCCAGAAGCCCGGACAGACCGTCCTACGAGCAGTACTTC.

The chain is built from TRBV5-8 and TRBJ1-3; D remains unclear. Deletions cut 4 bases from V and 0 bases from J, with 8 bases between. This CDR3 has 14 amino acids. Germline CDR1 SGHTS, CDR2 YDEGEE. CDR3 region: CASSPEFSGNTIYF. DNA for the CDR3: TGTGCCAGCAGCCCGGAATTCTCTGGAAACACCATATATTTT.